This TCR beta chain is from a study of cytomegalovirus exposure and HLA in healthy donors. PCR involved 60 Vbeta and 13 Jbeta primers. Profiled with immunoSEQ multiplex PCR; TCRdb holds only in-frame clones, not every one. Of 150,000 or so clones listed, more than 70% were seen once; the top ten hold 2% to 2.5%. Comments on this clone: What it binds is unknown.

Study-wide points: A link between a missense DCLRE1C variant and TCR beta V- and J-gene trimming emerged from a later analysis.

This TCR derives from a man aged 50-59 years in good health and CMV-seronegative. Sequenced sample: PBMCs.

CDR3 loop: CASSESGQGAGYTF. The CDR3 region has the DNA TGCGCCAGCAGTGAGTCTGGACAGGGGGCTGGCTACACCTTC. V is TRBV10-2 and J is TRBJ1-2, with 11 nucleotides matching TRBD1. CDR3 length: 14 residues. J was trimmed by 7 bases and V by 0 bases; bases with no gene match: 1. CDR1 WSHSY and CDR2 SAAADI come from the germline V gene.